These T cell receptor beta chains were read from a single sample in a study of CD8+CD57+ T cells in acquired aplastic anemia. TCRdb reprocessed the reads with MiXCR, giving one entry per CDR3 protein. The repertoire holds about 190,000 distinct CDR3 sequences, with around half as singletons. Sequenced sample: sorted CD4+, CD8+, or CD8+CD57+ T cells (not recorded which) from PBMCs. The source of these receptors is a human donor in good health, serving as a control. CDR3s include the opening cysteine and the closing phenylalanine or tryptophan. D genes are given only for firm matches. Clone size is not always given. Where it is, it says once, few, many or a class for expanded clones.

v_call	clone_size	d_call	j_call	cdr3_aa	cdr3_nt
TRBV29-1	.	.	TRBJ1-1	CSVQTNTEAFF	TGCAGCGTCCAGACGAACACTGAAGCTTTCTTT
TRBV30	few	.	TRBJ1-2	CAWSRGVGGTDNYGYTF	TGTGCCTGGAGTAGGGGAGTTGGGGGGACTGATAACTATGGCTACACCTTC
TRBV15	.	.	TRBJ1-2	CATSLDTAYGYTF	TGTGCCACCAGCTTGGACACCGCCTATGGCTACACCTTC
TRBV7-8	.	.	TRBJ1-5	CASSLGRTSDQPQHF	TGTGCCAGCAGCTTAGGCCGGACTAGCGATCAGCCCCAGCATTTT
TRBV7-2	.	TRBD1	TRBJ1-2	CASSHQGAGVGNTF	TGTGCCAGCAGCCACCAGGGGGCAGGTGTCGGAAACACCTTC
TRBV10-1	.	TRBD1	TRBJ2-7	CASSEAARTGFYEQYF	TGCGCCAGCAGTGAGGCAGCCCGGACAGGGTTTTACGAGCAGTACTTC
TRBV12-3/TRBV12-4	.	.	TRBJ1-2	CASSFGHVPLGGYTF	TGTGCCAGCAGTTTCGGACACGTCCCCCTTGGTGGCTACACCTTC
TRBV7-9	.	.	TRBJ2-1	CASSRGRDEQFF	TGTGCCAGCAGCCGGGGTAGGGATGAGCAGTTCTTC
TRBV19	.	.	TRBJ1-2	CASSPRGGQTHYGYTF	TGTGCCAGTAGTCCTCGGGGTGGGCAGACCCACTATGGCTACACCTTC
TRBV7-9	.	.	TRBJ2-5	CASKWRGTQYF	TGTGCCAGTAAGTGGCGAGGGACCCAGTACTTC
TRBV2	.	TRBD2	TRBJ2-3	CASWGSGRSTDTQYF	TGTGCCAGCTGGGGTAGCGGGAGGAGCACAGATACGCAGTATTTT
TRBV7-2	.	TRBD1	TRBJ2-3	CASSHQGADTQYF	TGTGCCAGCAGCCACCAGGGGGCAGATACGCAGTATTTT
TRBV20-1	.	TRBD1	TRBJ2-7	CSASKSGQGSYEQYF	TGCAGTGCTAGTAAATCGGGACAGGGCTCCTACGAGCAGTACTTC
TRBV5-1	many	TRBD2	TRBJ2-1	CASSPSAGPRNEQFF	TGCGCCAGCAGCCCCTCAGCGGGGCCCCGGAATGAGCAGTTCTTC
TRBV19	many	.	TRBJ2-1	CASSIPNEQFF	TGTGCCAGTAGTATACCCAATGAGCAGTTCTTC
TRBV3-1	.	.	TRBJ2-2	CASSQRSGGTGELFF	TGTGCCAGCAGCCAACGCTCGGGTGGCACCGGGGAGCTGTTTTTT
TRBV12-3/TRBV12-4	.	TRBD1	TRBJ1-2	CASGTLGTGRGYGYTF	TGTGCCAGCGGTACTTTGGGGACAGGTCGTGGGTATGGCTACACCTTC
TRBV7-9	many	.	TRBJ1-1	CASSLPGTPEAFF	TGTGCCAGCAGCTTACCGGGGACCCCTGAAGCTTTCTTT
TRBV4-3	many	.	TRBJ2-1	CASSPRHSSSYNEQFF	TGCGCCAGCAGCCCCCGACACTCGAGCTCCTACAATGAGCAGTTCTTC
TRBV19	.	.	TRBJ1-5	CASSKAGNQPQHF	TGTGCCAGTAGCAAGGCAGGCAATCAGCCCCAGCATTTT
TRBV12-3/TRBV12-4	.	.	TRBJ1-1	CASGLERQQNLNVEAFF	TGTGCTAGTGGTTTGGAACGTCAGCAAAACCTTAACGTTGAAGCTTTCTTT
TRBV19	.	.	TRBJ2-2	CASTGTVNTGELFF	TGTGCCAGTACGGGGACGGTGAACACCGGGGAGCTGTTTTTT